A selection of T cell receptor beta chains follows, all from one sample in a study of blood T cell repertoires in COVID-19. Using immunoSEQ multiplex PCR, the repertoire was profiled, and TCRdb retains in-frame clones only, with some absent. Here the sample spans approximately 230,000 clones, about 90% being singletons. The specimen was PBMCs or T cells enriched from blood (not recorded which). Receptors were obtained from a woman aged 30 to 39 with acute COVID-19. The conserved cysteine and the conserved F or W are not part of the CDR3 here.

TRBV27 | ASSLPQGEAF
TRBV7-2 | ASSPPGLAGGEQY
TRBV18 | ASSPYDRQAEAF
TRBV19 | ASLNLGVNTGELF
TRBV6-5 | ASNRQGDSPLH
TRBV12-1 | ASIDPHIPDRRGYNEQF
TRBV11-2 | ASSRGQTNEKLF
TRBV2 | ASSVGQVVYEQY
TRBV30 | AWSLRGGNTEAF
TRBV5-1 | ASSKTSSDEQF
TRBV19 | ASSAGDSHNEQF
TRBV7-6 | ASSLMGGREQY
TRBV5-4 | ASSQPQLASGELF
TRBV18 | ASLQGALNTEAF
TRBV18 | ASSAGIQGGSPLH
TRBV28 | ASSRVGQGQYNEQF
TRBV18 | ASSTKADMNTEAF
TRBV28 | ASSSVTGTGWGELF
TRBV7-8 | ASSPDRGTNYGYT
TRBV27 | ASSLLSGNSPLH
TRBV9 | ASSVGQGATDTQY
TRBV6-5 | ASTFSGSGSYEQY
TRBV28 | ASSPGHRTSGSSYNEQF
TRBV28 | ASSLAGSYEQY
TRBV6-5 | ASRLASGETQY
TRBV19 | ASRELAGAYNEQF
TRBV15 | ATSRDLMTAGEKLF
TRBV28 | ASSGGYTQY
TRBV5-1 | ASSFNIKETQY
TRBV28 | ATQSGGLLFGYT
TRBV28 | ASSQGATSNQPQH
TRBV2 | ASRREGHEQY
TRBV21-1 | ASSKEGTGNGYT
TRBV9 | ASSAGGDQPQH
TRBV7-2 | ASSSVQGAYNEQF
TRBV7-2 | ASSLAAGTIHTQY
TRBV3-1/TRBV3-2 | ASSRGGAVNEQF
TRBV19 | ASSMSAGSYYEQY
TRBV28 | ASSFPGAGGSFYGYT
TRBV6-5 | ASILNPRGQETQY
TRBV18 | ASSPRGTSGGAAETQY
TRBV24-1 | ATRPRGGTDTQY
TRBV7-8 | ASSLGDRGYEQF
TRBV21-1 | ASSGEDLGDSPLH
TRBV24-1 | ATSDPGGGEQF